This TCR beta chain comes out of a study of T cells in Graves' hyperthyroidism and ophthalmopathy. Broader study findings: Among clonotypes expanded in thyroid above 0.001, most were also found in blood.

The investigators amplified TCR beta CDR3 regions from RNA transcripts. Primed by the HTBI set, a first-round RT-PCR was run on the TCR CDR3. TCRdb reanalysed the multiplex PCR reads using MiXCR and keeps one entry per CDR3 protein. Of around 450,000 distinct CDR3 sequences detected, about 15% appear once; the ten largest clones hold approximately 8%. This clonotype was recorded at least ten times. Its antigen is currently unknown. V shed 7 bases and J shed 2 bases, with 14 bases lying between them. The CDR3 sequence is 14 residues long. Germline assignment: CDR1 SNHLY and CDR2 FYNNEI. This receptor was obtained from a woman aged 18-30 years with Graves' hyperthyroidism. The rearrangement uses TRBV2 and TRBJ1-1; D gene ambiguous. Sequenced material: blood. CDR3 amino acids: CASTLFHFNTEAFF. The DNA for the CDR3 is TGTGCCAGCACCCTGTTCCACTTTAACACTGAAGCTTTCTTT.